The 28 T cell receptor beta chains below all came from one sample that was sequenced in a study of breast tumors, draining lymph nodes, adjacent tissues (dated by TCRdb to the mid-2010s). Receptor amplification or capture employed multiplex PCR. Data came from an Illumina HiSeq 2000. TCRdb passed the public sequencing reads through fastp at Q25 and MiXCR, retaining productive beta sequences. Each CDR3 protein gets just one entry, which takes the most common genes and DNA from the rows behind it. The sample profile shows about 32,000 distinct CDR3 sequences; 30% to 45% of them were found once. Together, the top ten hold about a tenth of the sample. The sequencing input was breast tumor tissue. These receptors all come from a female donor with breast cancer. Some clones in this sample may be carry-over from other donors' samples.

This clonotype was seen a few times. The chain couples TRBV7-3 to TRBJ2-4; D perhaps matches TRBD2 (5 bases). This CDR3 is 15 amino acids long. Trimming stripped 5 bases from V and 7 bases from J, with 18 bases between. Germline lookup yields CDR1 SGHTA and CDR2 FQGTGA. In DNA, the CDR3 is TGTGCCAGCAGCCCAACCCCACCACCGGGGAACATTCAGTACTTC. This sequence encodes CASSPTPPPGNIQYF.

This clonotype was observed at least ten times. V is TRBV6-1 and J is TRBJ1-3, with 10 positions matching TRBD1. This CDR3 contains 16 residues. Per germline, CDR1 MNHNS and CDR2 SASEGT. The V and J ends lost 6 bases and 4 bases, in that order; junction bases with no gene match: 9. The CDR3 is CASSQPGQGHGNTIYF. The CDR3 DNA is TGTGCCAGCAGCCAGCCGGGACAGGGGCACGGAAACACCATATATTTT.

This clonotype appeared many times. The genes are TRBV2 and TRBJ2-3; D is tentatively TRBD1 or TRBD2 (5 bases each). V was trimmed by 11 bases and J by 0 bases, leaving 15 bases between them. The germline V gene has CDR1 SNHLY and CDR2 FYNNEI. The CDR3 extends over 14 amino acids. CDR3 sequence: CAEARGGSTDTQYF. The CDR3 nucleotides read TGTGCCGAAGCACGGGGCGGAAGCACAGATACGCAGTATTTT.

Worth noting for this clonotype: This CDR3 fails to terminate in the conserved phenylalanine or tryptophan, so it likely reflects a read error. This chain joins TRBV12-3 or TRBV12-4 and TRBJ2-3; either TRBD1 or TRBD2 may supply D (5 bases each). The V gene lost 6 bases and the J gene lost 1 base, with 11 bases spanning the gap. The CDR3 totals 14 residues. CDR3 region: CASRVGGGTDTQYS. CDR3 coding DNA: TGTGCCAGCAGAGTTGGGGGAGGCACAGATACGCAGTATTCT.

Sample share makes this clonotype medium-sized. V usage is TRBV7-2 and J usage is TRBJ2-7; 13 bases match TRBD2. CDR3 length: 15 residues. From germline, CDR1 is SGHTA and CDR2 FQGNSA. J lost 3 bases, V lost 5 bases, and 4 bases had no gene match. This chain's CDR3 is CASSIGTSGNYEQYF. The CDR3 nucleotides read TGTGCCAGCAGCATCGGGACTAGCGGGAACTACGAGCAGTACTTC.

This clonotype was seen many times. This sequence joins TRBV4-1 and TRBJ2-3; either TRBD1 or TRBD2 may supply D (5 bases each). The CDR3 length is 17 residues. Germline assignment: CDR1 MGHRA and CDR2 YSYEKL. V lost 1 base to trimming and J lost 5 bases, with 19 bases between them. The CDR3 DNA follows: TGCGCCAGCAGCCAAGGTGGGACGCGGAGTAGGGGAGATACGCAGTATTTT. Translated, it gives CASSQGGTRSRGDTQYF.

The chain combines TRBV9 with TRBJ2-1, with 8 bases fitting TRBD2. The CDR3 has 14 amino acids. The germline gives CDR1 SGDLS, CDR2 YYNGEE. J lost 4 bases, V lost 4 bases, and 4 bases had no gene match. The CDR3 here is CASSSGTSYNEQFF. In DNA, the CDR3 is TGTGCCAGCAGCTCCGGGACTAGTTACAATGAGCAGTTCTTC.

About this clonotype: Without the conserved terminal phenylalanine or tryptophan, this CDR3 likely stems from a read error. The chain uses TRBV7-6 and TRBJ2-1, with D possibly matching TRBD2 (6 bases). Trimming took off 5 bases at V and 3 bases at J, with 17 bases between the two ends. The CDR3 is 16 residues long. The V gene's germline CDR1 is SGHVS and CDR2 FNYEAQ. The CDR3 here is CASSPRKGRHYNEQFL. DNA for the CDR3: TGTGCCAGCAGCCCCCGGAAGGGGAGGCACTACAATGAGCAGTTCCTC.

This clonotype came up once. A read error is possible here, since a much larger clone lies one base away. The chain combines TRBV19 with TRBJ2-5; 9 nucleotides line up with TRBD1. The V gene's germline CDR1 is LNHDA and CDR2 SQIVND (reference sequence). The junction had 11 bases not matched to a gene; V was cut back by 5 bases and J by 7 bases. The CDR3 has 15 residues. The CDR3 DNA follows: TGTGCCAGTAGTCCAGGGACAGGGAGGGGGGGGACCCAGTACTTC. It yields the protein CASSPGTGRGGTQYF. Full variable domain (remainder filled in from reference TRBV19 and TRBJ2-5): DGGITQSPKYLFRKEGQNVTLSCEQNLNHDAMYWYRQDPGQGLRLIYYSQIVNDFQKGDIAEGYSVSREKKESFPLTVTSAQKNPTAFYLCASSPGTGRGGTQYFGPGTRLLVL.

This clonotype was counted at least ten times. The rearrangement joins TRBV20-1 to TRBJ2-1; no definite D call. The CDR3 is 11 amino acids. The ends were cut back, 3 bases at V and 3 bases at J, with 3 bases in the middle. CDR1 is DFQATT, CDR2 SNEGSKA, per germline (reference sequence). The CDR3, as DNA: TGCAGTGCTAGTGTCTACAATGAGCAGTTCTTC. Its translation is CSASVYNEQFF.

About this clonotype: The junction departs from germline at one end; a sequencing error may be responsible. The chain combines TRBV7-2 with TRBJ2-5, with TRBD2 matching 12 bases. The V gene's germline CDR1 is SGHTA and CDR2 FQGNSA. The CDR3 totals 14 residues. CDR3 in amino acids: CASSLAGGAETQYF. CDR3 DNA sequence: TGTGCCAGCAGCCTAGCGGGGGGGGCAGAGACCCAGTACTTC.

This rearrangement joins TRBV7-7 to TRBJ2-5; unclear D gene. V lost 5 bases and J 2 bases, leaving 9 bases between the germline ends. Germline V gene data show CDR1 as SSHAT and CDR2 as FNYEAQ (reference sequence). This CDR3 is built from 13 residues. The CDR3 spells CASSDLRQETQYF. In nucleotides, the CDR3 is TGTGCCAGCAGCGATCTGCGACAAGAGACCCAGTACTTC.

This clonotype was observed many times. This chain links TRBV7-8 with TRBJ2-3; D call uncertain. CDR1 and CDR2 (germline): SGHVS, FQNEAQ. The CDR3 contains 15 residues. Trimming shortened V by 1 base and J by 0 bases, and 8 bases separated the two germline ends. CDR3 loop: CASSLDGRSTDTQYF. Here the CDR3 DNA reads TGTGCCAGCAGCTTAGACGGACGAAGCACAGATACGCAGTATTTT.

By its share, this clonotype is medium-sized (0.01 to 0.1%). The chain carries TRBV15 and TRBJ2-3; the match to TRBD2 covers 8 bases. The length of the CDR3 is 13 residues. Germline assignment: CDR1 LNHNV and CDR2 YYDKDF (reference sequence). Trimming cost V 8 bases and J 5 bases; bases outside gene matches: 6. CDR3 DNA: TGTGCCACCCGGGGGGGGGGAAGAGATACGCAGTATTTT. The encoded protein is CATRGGGRDTQYF.

This clonotype has at least ten counts. The chain uses TRBV4-1 and TRBJ2-5, with 8 bases lining up with TRBD2. Unmatched junction bases numbered 5, after V lost 3 bases and J lost 2 bases. This CDR3 contains 15 residues. Germline CDR1 and CDR2: MGHRA and YSYEKL. DNA for the CDR3: TGCGCCAGCAGCCAGAGCGGGAGCAGGCAAGAGACCCAGTACTTC. It translates to CASSQSGSRQETQYF.

For this clonotype: A much larger clone lies one base from this, so it may be a read error. The chain links TRBV29-1 to TRBJ1-5; tentatively, D is TRBD1 (5 bases). The CDR3 is 12 amino acids. V dropped 4 bases and J dropped 5 bases, with 9 bases sitting between them. CDR1 and CDR2 (germline): SQVTM, ANQGSEA. The CDR3 reads CSVGDGHQPQHF. Written as DNA, the CDR3 is TGCAGCGTTGGGGACGGTCATCAGCCCCAGCATTTT.

In its sample, this clonotype was seen a few times. The missing conserved phenylalanine or tryptophan at the end of this CDR3 makes a read error likely. The chain combines TRBV28 with TRBJ2-3; D not resolved. Germline V gene sequence: CDR1 MDHEN, CDR2 SYDVKM. Trimming removed 7 bases at V and 8 bases at J, with 13 bases between. The CDR3 has 12 residues. This CDR3 is CASTPPEGTQYL. CDR3 nucleotides: TGTGCCAGCACCCCTCCGGAAGGTACGCAGTATCTT.

The rearrangement uses TRBV5-6 and TRBJ2-5, with TRBD2 matching 12 bases. Germline trimming cut 0 bases from V and 5 bases from J; bases unmatched to any gene: 5. CDR1 and CDR2 (germline): SGHDT, YYEEEE. CDR3 length: 16 residues. The CDR3 protein is CASSLGLAGVYETQYF. CDR3 sequence (DNA): TGTGCCAGCAGCTTGGGACTAGCGGGAGTATATGAGACCCAGTACTTC.

The rearrangement uses TRBV20-1 and TRBJ2-7, with D perhaps TRBD1 (6 bases). The CDR3 contains 12 residues. Germline V gene lookup returns CDR1 DFQATT and CDR2 SNEGSKA (reference sequence). Trimming shortened V by 2 bases and J by 5 bases, and 10 bases separated the two germline ends. This chain's CDR3 is CSARTGFNEQYF. CDR3 sequence (DNA): TGCAGTGCTAGAACAGGGTTCAACGAGCAGTACTTC.

Comment on this clonotype: This may come from a read error, since a much larger clone is one base off. This sequence joins TRBV25-1 and TRBJ2-2, with D perhaps given as TRBD1 or TRBD2 (5 bases each). The germline V gene encodes CDR1 MGHDK and CDR2 SYGVNS. CDR3 size: 14 residues. The CDR3, as DNA: TGTGCCAGCAGTCTCGGACACCTCGCCGGGGAGCCGTTTTTT. It encodes CASSLGHLAGEPFF.

The chain combines TRBV18 with TRBJ2-1, with 10 bases fitting TRBD2. The V segment lost 2 bases and the J segment 4 bases; nucleotides outside the gene matches: 5. Germline loops: CDR1 KGHSH, CDR2 LQKENI. CDR3 length equals 16 residues. The CDR3 DNA is TGTGCCAGCTCACCAGCACTAGCGGGACGATACAATGAGCAGTTCTTC. This encodes CASSPALAGRYNEQFF.

The chain has TRBV4-1 and TRBJ2-7; 11 bases map to TRBD1. CDR3 size: 13 residues. CDR1 and CDR2 from the germline V gene are MGHRA and YSYEKL. V trimming: 4 bases; J trimming: 5 bases; junction bases outside the gene matches: 1. The CDR3 DNA reads TGCGCCAGCAGCCGGGACAGGGGGGACGAGCAGTACTTC. Protein sequence: CASSRDRGDEQYF.

The table lists this clonotype with a few counts. The chain combines TRBV28 with TRBJ2-7; D tentatively fits TRBD1 or TRBD2 (6 bases each). This CDR3 is built from 15 residues. The germline CDR1 and CDR2 sequences are MDHEN and SYDVKM. V was shortened by 6 bases and J by 0 bases, with 15 bases between the two germline ends. The CDR3 spells CASSGTGRSSYEQYF. DNA of the CDR3: TGTGCCAGCAGCGGTACAGGGAGGAGCTCCTACGAGCAGTACTTC.

This clonotype was picked up many times. The chain joins TRBV19 to TRBJ1-4; 12 bases align to TRBD1. The V segment lost 5 bases and the J segment 3 bases; nucleotides outside the gene matches: 7. Germline V lookup: CDR1 LNHDA, CDR2 SQIVND (reference sequence). The CDR3 runs 17 residues. In nucleotides, the CDR3 is TGTGCCAGTAGTTTGGGACAGGGGGCAAATCCTAATGAAAAACTGTTTTTT. It specifies CASSLGQGANPNEKLFF.

Worth noting for this clonotype: The conserved phenylalanine or tryptophan normally closing the CDR3 is absent here, so this likely arose from a read error. J is TRBJ2-5 and V is TRBV29-1; 7 bases align to TRBD2. This CDR3 is built from 15 residues. The V segment lost 4 bases and the J segment 1 base; nucleotides outside the gene matches: 9. Germline lookup yields CDR1 SQVTM and CDR2 ANQGSEA. CDR3 region: CSVGSRETGQETQYS. The CDR3 nucleotides are TGCAGCGTTGGCTCGCGGGAGACGGGCCAAGAGACCCAGTACTCC.

This clonotype appeared once. This chain connects TRBV5-6 to TRBJ1-6; D is ambiguous. The CDR3 loop spans 14 amino acids. CDR1 is SGHDT, CDR2 YYEEEE, per germline. Deletions cut 5 bases from V and 2 bases from J, with 8 bases between. The CDR3 DNA reads as TGTGCCAGCAGTCCGGGTGCCTATAATTCACCCCTCCACTTT. Translating it yields CASSPGAYNSPLHF. The whole variable domain, remainder taken from reference TRBV5-6 and TRBJ1-6, is DAGVTQSPTHLIKTRGQQVTLRCSPKSGHDTVSWYQQALGQGPQFIFQYYEEEERQRGNFPDRFSGHQFPNYSSELNVNALLLGDSALYLCASSPGAYNSPLHFGNGTRLTVT.

This clonotype was seen at least ten times. This chain connects TRBV7-3 to TRBJ2-7; the D call may be TRBD1 or TRBD2 (5 bases each). The germline CDR1 and CDR2 sequences are SGHTA and FQGTGA. The germline V and J ends were trimmed by 5 bases and 4 bases, with 21 bases remaining between them. This CDR3 has 16 residues. CDR3 region: CASSLAGRDAGYEQYF. CDR3 DNA: TGTGCCAGCAGCCTCGCCGGCAGGGACGCTGGGTACGAGCAGTACTTC.

This clonotype was found a few times. A much larger clone lies one base from this, so it may be a read error. The chain recombines TRBV7-2 with TRBJ2-7; the D gene could be TRBD1 or TRBD2 (7 bases each). This CDR3 region has 12 residues. The germline CDR1 and CDR2 sequences are SGHTA and FQGNSA. Trimming pared 5 bases from V and 9 bases from J, leaving 14 bases between. CDR3 sequence reads: CASSASRGGQYF. The CDR3 DNA reads as TGTGCCAGCAGCGCCTCCAGGGGGGGGCAGTACTTC.